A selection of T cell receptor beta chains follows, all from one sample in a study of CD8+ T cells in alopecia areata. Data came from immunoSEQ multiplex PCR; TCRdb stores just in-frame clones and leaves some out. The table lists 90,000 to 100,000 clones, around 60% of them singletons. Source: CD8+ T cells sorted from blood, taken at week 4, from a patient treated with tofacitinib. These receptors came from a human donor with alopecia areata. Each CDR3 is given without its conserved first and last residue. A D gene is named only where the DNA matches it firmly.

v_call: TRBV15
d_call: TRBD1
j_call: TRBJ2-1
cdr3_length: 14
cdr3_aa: ATSREVGRGYDEQF

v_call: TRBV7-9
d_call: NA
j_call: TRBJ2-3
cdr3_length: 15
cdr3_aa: ASSLAQGSIRTDTQY

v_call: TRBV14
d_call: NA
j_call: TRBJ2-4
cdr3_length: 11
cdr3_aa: ASSPAWDNIQY

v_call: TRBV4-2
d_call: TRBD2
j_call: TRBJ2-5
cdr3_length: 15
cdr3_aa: ASSQDHASGGQETQY

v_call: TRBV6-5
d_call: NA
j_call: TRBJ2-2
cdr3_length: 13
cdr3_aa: ASRPGRVHTGELF

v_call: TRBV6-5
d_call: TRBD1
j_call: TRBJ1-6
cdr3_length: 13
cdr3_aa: ASSRQGIYNSPLH

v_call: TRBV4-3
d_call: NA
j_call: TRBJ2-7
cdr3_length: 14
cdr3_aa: ASSQEPPGQPYEQY

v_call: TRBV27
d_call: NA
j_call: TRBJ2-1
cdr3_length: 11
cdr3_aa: ASSVYSDNEQF

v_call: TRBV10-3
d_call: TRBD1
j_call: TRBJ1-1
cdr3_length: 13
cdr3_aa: AISEPGQLNTEAF

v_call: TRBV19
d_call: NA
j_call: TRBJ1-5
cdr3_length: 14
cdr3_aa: ASSTSPSGADQPQH

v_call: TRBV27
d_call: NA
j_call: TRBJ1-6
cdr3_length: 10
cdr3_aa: ASSLQNSPLH

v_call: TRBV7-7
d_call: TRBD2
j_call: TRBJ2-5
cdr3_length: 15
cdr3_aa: ASSPGTSGSYQETQY

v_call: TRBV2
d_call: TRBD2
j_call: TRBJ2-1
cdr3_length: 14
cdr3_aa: ASSVELAGGHNEQF

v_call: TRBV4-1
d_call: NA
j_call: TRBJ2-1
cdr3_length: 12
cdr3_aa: ASSQVDSGDEQF

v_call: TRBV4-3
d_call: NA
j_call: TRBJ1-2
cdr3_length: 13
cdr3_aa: ASSQGAGSSYGYT

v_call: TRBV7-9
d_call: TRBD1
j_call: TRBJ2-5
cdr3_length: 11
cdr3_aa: ASSYPGGETQY

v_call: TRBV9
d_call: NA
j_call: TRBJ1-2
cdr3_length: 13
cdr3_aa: ASSAQTGPNYGYT

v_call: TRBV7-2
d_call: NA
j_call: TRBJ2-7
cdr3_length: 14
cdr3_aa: ASSLNEGFEFYEQY

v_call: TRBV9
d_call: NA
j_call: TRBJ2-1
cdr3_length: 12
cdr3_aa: ASSGRRGYNEQF

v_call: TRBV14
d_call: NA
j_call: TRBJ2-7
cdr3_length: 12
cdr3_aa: ASSQVGGADEQY

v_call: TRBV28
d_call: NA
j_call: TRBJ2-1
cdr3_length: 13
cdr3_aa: ASSLELANLNEQF

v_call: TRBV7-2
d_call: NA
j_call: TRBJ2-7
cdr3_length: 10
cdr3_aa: ASSSGSHEQY

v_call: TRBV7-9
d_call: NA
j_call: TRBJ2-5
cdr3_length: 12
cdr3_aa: ASSRPAGVETQY

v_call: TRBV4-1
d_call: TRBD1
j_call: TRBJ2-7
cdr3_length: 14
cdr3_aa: ASSLQQGQGSHEQY

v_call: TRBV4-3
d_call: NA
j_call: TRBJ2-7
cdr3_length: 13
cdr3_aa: ASSQERGGSYEQY

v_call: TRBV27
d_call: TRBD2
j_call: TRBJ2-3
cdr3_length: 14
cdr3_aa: ASSLGAGAGTDTQY

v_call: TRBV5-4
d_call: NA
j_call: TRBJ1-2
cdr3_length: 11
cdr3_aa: ASSHRDDYGYT

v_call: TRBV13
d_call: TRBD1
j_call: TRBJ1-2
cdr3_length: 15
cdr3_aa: ASSLRQGGGSNYGYT

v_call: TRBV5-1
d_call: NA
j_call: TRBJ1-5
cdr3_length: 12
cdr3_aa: ASSPLGVGQPQH

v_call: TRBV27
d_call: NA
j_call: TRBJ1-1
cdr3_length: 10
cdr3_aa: ASWDRYTEAF

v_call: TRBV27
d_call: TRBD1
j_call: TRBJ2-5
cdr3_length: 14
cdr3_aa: ASSSYSTGPQETQY

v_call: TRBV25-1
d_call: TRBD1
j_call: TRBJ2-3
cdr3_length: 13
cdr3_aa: ASSERTGESDTQY

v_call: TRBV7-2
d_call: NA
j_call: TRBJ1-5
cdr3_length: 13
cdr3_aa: ASSLGLGSNQPQH

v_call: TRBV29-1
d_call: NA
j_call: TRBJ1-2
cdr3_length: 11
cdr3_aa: SAAPATNYGYT

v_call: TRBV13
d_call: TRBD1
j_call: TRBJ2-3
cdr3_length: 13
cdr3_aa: ASSLVAGTADTQY

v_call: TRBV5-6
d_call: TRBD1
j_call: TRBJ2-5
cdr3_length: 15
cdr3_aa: ASSTGQGGPYQETQY

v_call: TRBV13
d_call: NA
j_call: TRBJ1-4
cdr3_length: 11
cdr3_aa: ASSLDGNEKLF

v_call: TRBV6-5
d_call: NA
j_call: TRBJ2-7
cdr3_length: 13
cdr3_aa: ASSYSSEGSYEQY

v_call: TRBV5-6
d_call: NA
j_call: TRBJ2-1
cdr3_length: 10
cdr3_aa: ASSFSAVPQF

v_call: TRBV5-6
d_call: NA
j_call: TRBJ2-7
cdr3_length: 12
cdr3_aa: ASTFPGTPYEQY

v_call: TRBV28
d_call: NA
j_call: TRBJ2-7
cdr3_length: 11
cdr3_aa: ASSSREDDEQY

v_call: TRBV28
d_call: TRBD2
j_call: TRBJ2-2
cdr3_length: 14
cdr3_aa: ASTLTPGLASGELF

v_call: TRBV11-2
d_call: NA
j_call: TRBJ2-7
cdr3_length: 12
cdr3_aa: ASSFLGVFWEQY

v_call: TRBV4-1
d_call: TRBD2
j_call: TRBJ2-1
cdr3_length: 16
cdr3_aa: ASSQDPASGTGVREQF

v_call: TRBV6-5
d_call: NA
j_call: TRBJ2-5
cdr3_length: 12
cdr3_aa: ASSYREEWETQY

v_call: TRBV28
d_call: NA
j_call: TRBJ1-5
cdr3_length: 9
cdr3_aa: ASSFNQPQH

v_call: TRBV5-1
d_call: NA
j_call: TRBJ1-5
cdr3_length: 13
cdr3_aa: ASSLDTGSNQPQH

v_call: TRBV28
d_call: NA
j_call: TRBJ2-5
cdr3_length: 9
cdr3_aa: ASSRTENQY